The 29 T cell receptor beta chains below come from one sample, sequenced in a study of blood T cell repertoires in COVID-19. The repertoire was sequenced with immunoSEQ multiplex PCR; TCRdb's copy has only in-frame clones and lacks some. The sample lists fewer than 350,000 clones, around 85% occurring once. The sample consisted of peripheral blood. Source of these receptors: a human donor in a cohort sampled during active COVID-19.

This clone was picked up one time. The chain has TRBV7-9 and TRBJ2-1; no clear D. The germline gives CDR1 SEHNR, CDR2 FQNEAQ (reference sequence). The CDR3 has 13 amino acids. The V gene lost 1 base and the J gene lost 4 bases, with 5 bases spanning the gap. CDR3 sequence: CASSLGQYNEQFF. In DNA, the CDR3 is TGTGCCAGCAGCTTAGGGCAGTACAATGAGCAGTTCTTC.

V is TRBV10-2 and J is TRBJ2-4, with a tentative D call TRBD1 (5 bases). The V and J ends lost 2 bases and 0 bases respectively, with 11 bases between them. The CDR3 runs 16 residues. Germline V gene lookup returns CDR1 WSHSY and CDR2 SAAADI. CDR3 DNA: TGCGCCAGCAGTGAGGGGGCGAGTCTAGCCAAAAACATTCAGTACTTC. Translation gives CASSEGASLAKNIQYF.

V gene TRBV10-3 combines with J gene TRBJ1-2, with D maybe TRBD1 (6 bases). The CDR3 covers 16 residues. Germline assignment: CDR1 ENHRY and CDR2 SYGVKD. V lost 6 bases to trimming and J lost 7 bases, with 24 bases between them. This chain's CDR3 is CAISERNQGSFSGYTF. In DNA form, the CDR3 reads TGTGCCATCAGCGAAAGAAATCAGGGGTCTTTTAGTGGCTACACCTTC.

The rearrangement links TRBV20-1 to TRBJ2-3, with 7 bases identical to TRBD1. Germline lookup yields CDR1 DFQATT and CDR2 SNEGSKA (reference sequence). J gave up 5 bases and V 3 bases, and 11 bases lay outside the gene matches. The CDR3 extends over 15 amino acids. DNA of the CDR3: TGCAGTGCTAGTTTCCGGGACAGAAACCAAGATACGCAGTATTTT. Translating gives CSASFRDRNQDTQYF.

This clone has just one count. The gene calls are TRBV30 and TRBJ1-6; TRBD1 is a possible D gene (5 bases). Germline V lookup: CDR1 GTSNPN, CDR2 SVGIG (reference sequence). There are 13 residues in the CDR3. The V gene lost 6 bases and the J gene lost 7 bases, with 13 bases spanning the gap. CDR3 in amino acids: CACRNRQNSPLHF. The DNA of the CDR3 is TGTGCCTGCCGGAACAGGCAGAATTCACCCCTCCACTTT.

The CDR3 DNA sequence: TGTGCCAGCAGCTTAAGACAGGGGAACACTGAAGCTTTCTTT. Translated: CASSLRQGNTEAFF. V usage is TRBV7-2 and J usage is TRBJ1-1; TRBD1 matches 7 bases. Germline V CDR1 and CDR2: SGHTA, FQGNSA. There are 14 residues in the CDR3. With 2 bases clipped from V and 1 base from J, the junction kept 1 base outside the gene matches. The full variable domain, with the rest looked up from reference TRBV7-2 and TRBJ1-1, is GAGVSQSPSNKVTEKGKDVELRCDPISGHTALYWYRQSLGQGLEFLIYFQGNSAPDKSGLPSDRFSAERTGGSVSTLTIQRTQQEDSAVYLCASSLRQGNTEAFFGQGTRLTVV.

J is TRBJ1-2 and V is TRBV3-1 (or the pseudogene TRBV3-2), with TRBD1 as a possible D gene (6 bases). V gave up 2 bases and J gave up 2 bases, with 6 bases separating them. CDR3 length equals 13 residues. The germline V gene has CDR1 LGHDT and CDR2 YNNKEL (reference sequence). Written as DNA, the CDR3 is TGTGCCAGCAGCCAACAGGGGAACTATGGCTACACCTTC. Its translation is CASSQQGNYGYTF.

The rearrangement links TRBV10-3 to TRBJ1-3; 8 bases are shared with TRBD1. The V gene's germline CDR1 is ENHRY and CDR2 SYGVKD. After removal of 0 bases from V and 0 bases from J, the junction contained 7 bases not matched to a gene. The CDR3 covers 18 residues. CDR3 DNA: TGTGCCATCAGTGAGTCGGGGGGGACAGGATACTCTGGAAACACCATATATTTT. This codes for CAISESGGTGYSGNTIYF.

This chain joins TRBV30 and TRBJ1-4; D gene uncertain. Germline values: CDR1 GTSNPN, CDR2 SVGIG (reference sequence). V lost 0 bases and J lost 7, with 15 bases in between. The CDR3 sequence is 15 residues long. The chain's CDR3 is CAWSVWRVLGEKLFF. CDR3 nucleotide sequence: TGTGCCTGGAGTGTATGGAGGGTTTTGGGTGAAAAACTGTTTTTT. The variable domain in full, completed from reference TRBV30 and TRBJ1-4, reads SQTIHQWPATLVQPVGSPLSLECTVEGTSNPNLYWYRQAAGRGLQLLFYSVGIGQISSEVPQNLSASRPQDRQFILSSKKLLLSDSGFYLCAWSVWRVLGEKLFFGSGTQLSVL.

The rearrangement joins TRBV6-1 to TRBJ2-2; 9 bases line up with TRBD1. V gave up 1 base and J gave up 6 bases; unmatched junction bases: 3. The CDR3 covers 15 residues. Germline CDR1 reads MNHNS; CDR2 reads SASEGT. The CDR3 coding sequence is TGTGCCAGCAGTGAAGGGACAGGGGTGCCCGGGGAGCTGTTTTTT. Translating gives CASSEGTGVPGELFF.

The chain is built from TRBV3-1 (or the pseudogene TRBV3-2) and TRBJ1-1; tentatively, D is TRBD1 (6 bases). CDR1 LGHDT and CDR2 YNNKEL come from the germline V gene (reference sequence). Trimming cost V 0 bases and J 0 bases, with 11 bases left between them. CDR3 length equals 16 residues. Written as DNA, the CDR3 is TGTGCCAGCAGCCAAGAGCCGGGGACACTGAACACTGAAGCTTTCTTT. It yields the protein CASSQEPGTLNTEAFF.

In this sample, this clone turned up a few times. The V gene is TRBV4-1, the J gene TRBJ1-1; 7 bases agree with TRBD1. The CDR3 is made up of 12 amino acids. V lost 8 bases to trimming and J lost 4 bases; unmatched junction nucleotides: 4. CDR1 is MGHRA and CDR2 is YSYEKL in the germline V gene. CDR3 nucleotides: TGCGCCAGCTCTGACAGGGCCACTGAAGCTTTCTTT. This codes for CASSDRATEAFF.

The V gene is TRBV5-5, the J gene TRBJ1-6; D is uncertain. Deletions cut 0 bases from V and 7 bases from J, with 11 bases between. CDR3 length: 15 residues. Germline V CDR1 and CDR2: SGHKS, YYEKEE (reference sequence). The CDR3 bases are TGTGCCAGCAGCTTGGGACTGGTAATCAATTCACCCCTCCACTTT. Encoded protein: CASSLGLVINSPLHF.

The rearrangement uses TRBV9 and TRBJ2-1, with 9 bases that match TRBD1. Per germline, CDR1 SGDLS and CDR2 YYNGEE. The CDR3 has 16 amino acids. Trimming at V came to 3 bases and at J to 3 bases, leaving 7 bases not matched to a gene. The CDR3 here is CASSDPGQGLYNEQFF. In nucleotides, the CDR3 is TGTGCCAGCAGCGACCCGGGACAGGGTCTCTACAATGAGCAGTTCTTC.

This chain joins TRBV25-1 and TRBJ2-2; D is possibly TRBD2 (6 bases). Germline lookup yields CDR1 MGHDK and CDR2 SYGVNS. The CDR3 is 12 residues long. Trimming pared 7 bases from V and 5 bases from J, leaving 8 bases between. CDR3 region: CASTRGTGELFF. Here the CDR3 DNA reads TGTGCCAGCACCCGGGGGACCGGGGAGCTGTTTTTT.

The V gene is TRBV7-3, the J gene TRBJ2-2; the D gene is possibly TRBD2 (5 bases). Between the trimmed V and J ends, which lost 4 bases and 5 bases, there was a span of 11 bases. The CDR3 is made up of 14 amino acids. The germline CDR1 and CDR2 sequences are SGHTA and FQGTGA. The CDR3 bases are TGTGCCAGCAGCTCCCCCCGGGGAACCGGGGAGCTGTTTTTT. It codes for CASSSPRGTGELFF.

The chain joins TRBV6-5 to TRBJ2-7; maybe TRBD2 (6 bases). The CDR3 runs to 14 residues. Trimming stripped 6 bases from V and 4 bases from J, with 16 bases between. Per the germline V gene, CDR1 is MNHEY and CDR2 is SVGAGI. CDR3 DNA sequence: TGTGCCAGCAGGGAGGGTTGGTTTCAGTACGAGCAGTACTTC. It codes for CASREGWFQYEQYF.

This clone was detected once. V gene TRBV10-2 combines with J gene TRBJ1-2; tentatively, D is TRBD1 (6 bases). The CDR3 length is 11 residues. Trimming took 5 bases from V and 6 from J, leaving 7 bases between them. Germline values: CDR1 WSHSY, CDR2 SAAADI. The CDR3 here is CASSPGDGYTF. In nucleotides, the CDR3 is TGCGCCAGCAGTCCAGGGGATGGCTACACCTTC.

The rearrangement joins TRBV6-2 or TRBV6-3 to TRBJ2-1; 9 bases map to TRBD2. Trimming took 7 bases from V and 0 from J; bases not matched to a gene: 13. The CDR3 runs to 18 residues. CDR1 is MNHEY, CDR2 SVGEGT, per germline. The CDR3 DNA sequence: TGTGCCAGCACCCCCGGGGGGCGGGGGGGCAGCTCCTACAATGAGCAGTTCTTC. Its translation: CASTPGGRGGSSYNEQFF.

The CDR3: CASSPVDRVEAFF. The CDR3 DNA sequence: TGTGCCAGCAGCCCTGTGGACAGGGTTGAAGCTTTCTTT. The chain uses TRBV14 and TRBJ1-1; 8 bases map to TRBD1. The CDR3 extends over 13 amino acids. V lost 4 bases, J lost 7 bases, and 5 bases stayed unmatched. The germline V gene has CDR1 SGHDN and CDR2 FVKESK.

CDR3 sequence: CATSRERGLTDTQYF. CDR3 nucleotides: TGTGCCACCAGCCGCGAACGGGGTTTAACAGATACGCAGTATTTT. The V gene is TRBV24-1, the J gene TRBJ2-3; D is perhaps TRBD2 (5 bases). V was clipped by 7 bases and J by 3 bases, with 16 bases between them. The germline V gene has CDR1 KGHDR and CDR2 SFDVKD. CDR3 length: 15 residues.

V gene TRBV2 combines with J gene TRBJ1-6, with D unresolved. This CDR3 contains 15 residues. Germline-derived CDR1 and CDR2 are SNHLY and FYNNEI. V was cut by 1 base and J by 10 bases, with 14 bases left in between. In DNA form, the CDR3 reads TGTGCCAGCAGTGAAGAGGACGCGAGGGTGTCACCCCTCCACTTT. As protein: CASSEEDARVSPLHF.

CDR3 nucleotide sequence: TGTGCCAGCGCGGACAGGGTCCCCAATCAGCCCCAGCATTTT. Translated: CASADRVPNQPQHF. The V gene is TRBV27, the J gene TRBJ1-5; 8 bases align to TRBD1. CDR1 is MNHEY and CDR2 is SMNVEV in the germline V gene (reference sequence). This CDR3 is 14 amino acids long. The ends lost 8 bases at V and 3 bases at J; junction bases unmatched: 6.

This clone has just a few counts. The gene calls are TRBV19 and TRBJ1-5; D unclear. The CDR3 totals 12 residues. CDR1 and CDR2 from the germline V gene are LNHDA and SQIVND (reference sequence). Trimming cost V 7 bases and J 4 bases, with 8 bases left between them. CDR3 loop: CASNRRNQPQHF. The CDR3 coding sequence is TGTGCCAGTAACCGGCGGAATCAGCCCCAGCATTTT.

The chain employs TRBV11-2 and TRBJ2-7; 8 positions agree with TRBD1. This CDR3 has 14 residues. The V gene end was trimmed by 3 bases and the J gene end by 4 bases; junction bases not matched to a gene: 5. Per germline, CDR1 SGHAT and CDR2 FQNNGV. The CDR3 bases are TGTGCCAGCAGCTTCCGGGACAGGAATTACGAGCAGTACTTC. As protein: CASSFRDRNYEQYF.

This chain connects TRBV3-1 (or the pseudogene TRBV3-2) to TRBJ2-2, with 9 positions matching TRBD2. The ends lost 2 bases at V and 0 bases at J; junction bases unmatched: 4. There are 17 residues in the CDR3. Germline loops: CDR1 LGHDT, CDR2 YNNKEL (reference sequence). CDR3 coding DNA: TGTGCCAGCAGCCAATTACTAGCGGGCACGAACACCGGGGAGCTGTTTTTT. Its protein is CASSQLLAGTNTGELFF.

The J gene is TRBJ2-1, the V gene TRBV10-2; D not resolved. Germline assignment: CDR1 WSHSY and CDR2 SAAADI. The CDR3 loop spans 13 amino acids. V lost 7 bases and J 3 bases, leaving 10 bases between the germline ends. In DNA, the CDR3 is TGCGCCAGCATCGGTAACGGCTACAATGAGCAGTTCTTC. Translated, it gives CASIGNGYNEQFF.

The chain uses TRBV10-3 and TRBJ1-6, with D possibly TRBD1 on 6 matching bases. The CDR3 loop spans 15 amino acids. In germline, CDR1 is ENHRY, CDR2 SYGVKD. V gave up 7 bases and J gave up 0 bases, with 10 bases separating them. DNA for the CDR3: TGTGCCATCACCTCAGGGGACTCCTATAATTCACCCCTCCACTTT. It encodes CAITSGDSYNSPLHF.

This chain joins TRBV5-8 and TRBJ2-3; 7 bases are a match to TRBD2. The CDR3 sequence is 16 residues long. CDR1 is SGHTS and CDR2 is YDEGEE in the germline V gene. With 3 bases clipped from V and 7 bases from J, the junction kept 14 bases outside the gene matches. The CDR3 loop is CASSSGREGAGNTQYF. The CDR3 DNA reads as TGTGCCAGCAGCTCGGGAAGGGAGGGCGCCGGGAATACGCAGTATTTT.